One and the same sample provided the 32 T cell receptor beta chains below, sequenced in a study of radiotherapy plus CTLA-4 blockade in lung cancer. Only in-frame clones appear in the TCRdb table, and some are missing; sequencing was by immunoSEQ multiplex PCR. Here the sample spans 110,000 or so clones, about 77% being singletons. Material: peripheral blood, obtained from a patient treated with radiotherapy plus ipilimumab. All receptors come from a human donor with non-small cell lung cancer who had a partial response to radiotherapy plus ipilimumab.

The count of this clone is one. The gene calls are TRBV5-1 and TRBJ2-3, with 7 bases that match TRBD1. The CDR3 spans 19 residues. The V and J ends lost 2 bases and 0 bases, in that order; junction bases with no gene match: 15. Germline-derived CDR1 and CDR2 are SGHRS and YFSETQ. The CDR3 region is CASSFPNGTVFSSTDTQYF. CDR3 nucleotide sequence: TGCGCCAGCAGCTTTCCCAACGGGACAGTGTTTTCTAGCACAGATACGCAGTATTTT.

V and J are TRBV5-6 and TRBJ2-3, with a possible D match to TRBD1 (5 bases). The CDR3 totals 15 residues. The germline gives CDR1 SGHDT, CDR2 YYEEEE. V lost 1 base and J lost 4, with 13 bases in between. CDR3 amino acids: CASSLNWQGSDTQYF. CDR3 coding DNA: TGTGCCAGCAGCTTGAATTGGCAGGGCTCAGATACGCAGTATTTT.

The chain links TRBV6-6 to TRBJ2-5; 8 nucleotides align to TRBD2. Losses at the gene ends were 2 bases for V and 5 bases for J; bases not matched to a gene: 4. Germline V gives CDR1 MNHNY, CDR2 SVGAGI (reference sequence). The CDR3 is 14 amino acids. CDR3 sequence (DNA): TGTGCCAGCAGTTACCCGGGGGGGGTGGAGACCCAGTACTTC. It specifies CASSYPGGVETQYF.

The J gene is TRBJ2-2, the V gene TRBV7-8, with D perhaps TRBD1 (6 bases). Germline V gives CDR1 SGHVS, CDR2 FQNEAQ. The CDR3 runs 16 residues. V dropped 1 base and J dropped 5 bases, with 14 bases sitting between them. CDR3 nucleotide sequence: TGTGCCAGCAGCTTAGTAGCTGGGGGCGCGACCGGGGAGCTGTTTTTT. This codes for CASSLVAGGATGELFF.

A few counts support this clone. The chain uses TRBV6-5 and TRBJ2-5; 7 bases line up with TRBD1. Germline CDR1 reads MNHEY; CDR2 reads SVGAGI. The CDR3 totals 14 residues. The V segment lost 6 bases and the J segment 0 bases; nucleotides outside the gene matches: 4. The chain's CDR3 is CASRIQGYQETQYF. CDR3 DNA sequence: TGTGCCAGCAGGATACAGGGGTACCAAGAGACCCAGTACTTC.

The chain is built from TRBV6-4 and TRBJ2-1, with D uncertain. V was trimmed by 6 bases and J by 3 bases, leaving 9 bases between them. Looked up from germline, CDR1 is MRHNA and CDR2 is SNTAGT. The CDR3 spans 13 residues. CDR3 in amino acids: CASSLEIYNEQFF. The CDR3 DNA sequence: TGTGCCAGCAGCCTAGAGATCTACAATGAGCAGTTCTTC.

The chain employs TRBV7-3 and TRBJ2-1, with 7 bases fitting TRBD2. The CDR3 covers 15 residues. Losses at the gene ends were 5 bases for V and 3 bases for J; bases not matched to a gene: 7. Looked up from germline, CDR1 is SGHTA and CDR2 is FQGTGA. The CDR3 DNA sequence: TGTGCCAGCAGCCATTCCGGGACTAACTACAATGAGCAGTTCTTC. Protein: CASSHSGTNYNEQFF.

The chain has TRBV28 and TRBJ1-5; the D gene is possibly TRBD1 (6 bases). Germline CDR1 reads MDHEN; CDR2 reads SYDVKM. V gave up 7 bases and J gave up 1 base, with 14 bases separating them. The CDR3 covers 15 residues. CDR3 amino acids: CASILGGASNQPQHF. The CDR3 DNA reads as TGTGCCAGCATCCTGGGGGGGGCGAGCAATCAGCCCCAGCATTTT.

The chain couples TRBV5-6 to TRBJ1-5, with D perhaps matching TRBD1 (5 bases). Trimming left V 3 bases short and J 5 bases short, with 18 bases between. Germline V gene lookup returns CDR1 SGHDT and CDR2 YYEEEE. This CDR3 has 16 amino acids. The CDR3 DNA reads as TGTGCCAGCAGCTACGGACACTTCATTACGGATCAGCCCCAGCATTTT. Its protein is CASSYGHFITDQPQHF.

This clone was seen only once. V usage is TRBV7-9 and J usage is TRBJ1-1; 9 nucleotides match TRBD1. This CDR3 has 15 residues. The J segment lost 0 bases and the V segment lost 5 bases, leaving 4 bases of the junction unmatched. CDR1 is SEHNR, CDR2 FQNEAQ, per germline (reference sequence). DNA for the CDR3: TGTGCCAGCAGCCAAGGGACAGGGATGAACACTGAAGCTTTCTTT. Protein sequence: CASSQGTGMNTEAFF.

V and J are TRBV30 and TRBJ1-2, with 9 bases lining up with TRBD1. The germline V gene has CDR1 GTSNPN and CDR2 SVGIG (reference sequence). The V segment lost 4 bases and the J segment 5 bases; nucleotides outside the gene matches: 8. The CDR3 spans 14 residues. The CDR3 reads CAWTSQGARYGYTF. The CDR3 DNA reads TGTGCCTGGACGTCACAGGGGGCTAGATATGGCTACACCTTC.

The table lists this clone with a few counts. The chain couples TRBV19 to TRBJ1-3; D remains unclear. Germline CDR1 reads LNHDA; CDR2 reads SQIVND (reference sequence). Trimming cost V 7 bases and J 8 bases, with 12 bases left between them. The CDR3 extends over 12 amino acids. CDR3 coding DNA: TGTGCCAGTATCTCCTTTCGGGACACCATATATTTT. It specifies CASISFRDTIYF.

The CDR3 protein is CASSVFGGGNNEQFF. The CDR3 coding sequence is TGTGCCAGCAGTGTGTTCGGGGGAGGCAACAATGAGCAGTTCTTC. The chain recombines TRBV7-2 with TRBJ2-1; a possible D gene is TRBD2 (6 bases). Germline V gene sequence: CDR1 SGHTA, CDR2 FQGNSA. This CDR3 has 15 residues. V shed 6 bases and J shed 5 bases, with 17 bases lying between them.

This chain uses TRBV28 with TRBJ1-5; TRBD1 might be the D (6 bases). Germline CDR1 is MDHEN and CDR2 is SYDVKM. The CDR3 extends over 14 amino acids. V gave up 5 bases and J gave up 1 base, with 9 bases separating them. CDR3: CASSLGQSNQPQHF. The CDR3 bases are TGTGCCAGCAGTCTCGGACAGAGCAATCAGCCCCAGCATTTT. Supplemented by reference TRBV28 and TRBJ1-5, the full variable domain reads DVKVTQSSRYLVKRTGEKVFLECVQDMDHENMFWYRQDPGLGLRLIYFSYDVKMKEKGDIPEGYSVSREKKERFSLILESASTNQTSMYLCASSLGQSNQPQHFGDGTRLSIL.

The chain employs TRBV28 and TRBJ1-1; 10 bases line up with TRBD1. Germline CDR1 MDHEN, CDR2 SYDVKM. This CDR3 is built from 14 residues. The ends lost 10 bases at V and 1 base at J; junction bases unmatched: 6. Written as DNA, the CDR3 is TGTGCCACCGACAGGGGGCGGGGGAACACTGAAGCTTTCTTT. Translating gives CATDRGRGNTEAFF.

The rearrangement joins TRBV11-2 to TRBJ2-1; no firm D call. CDR1 is SGHAT, CDR2 FQNNGV, per germline. V lost 7 bases and J lost 8, with 18 bases in between. This CDR3 comprises 14 residues. The CDR3 bases are TGTGCCAGCACCCAGTCTCCCCAGCGTCATGAGCAGTTCTTC. This encodes CASTQSPQRHEQFF.

The chain joins TRBV19 to TRBJ2-3; 10 bases fit TRBD2. The CDR3 totals 16 residues. Trimming took 4 bases from V and 3 from J; bases not matched to a gene: 7. Germline assignment: CDR1 LNHDA and CDR2 SQIVND (reference sequence). CDR3 residues: CASSTSGRRGTDTQYF. CDR3 DNA sequence: TGTGCCAGTAGTACTAGCGGGAGACGTGGAACAGATACGCAGTATTTT.

The table lists this clone with a few counts. The chain recombines TRBV5-4 with TRBJ2-7, with 7 bases identical to TRBD2. The CDR3 consists of 17 residues. From germline, CDR1 is SGHNT and CDR2 YYREEE (reference sequence). V shed 0 bases, J shed 6 bases, and the junction held 15 bases outside the gene matches. The CDR3 region has the DNA TGTGCCAGCAGCTTGGCCGGTGGGGCGGGAGTAGTCTCCGAGCAGTACGTC. The encoded protein is CASSLAGGAGVVSEQYV.

The chain combines TRBV7-2 with TRBJ2-4, with D uncertain. Germline CDR1 is SGHTA and CDR2 is FQGNSA. CDR3 length: 15 residues. Trimming pared 2 bases from V and 1 base from J, leaving 9 bases between. This CDR3 reads CASSLQSRAKNIQYF. CDR3 DNA: TGTGCCAGCAGCTTACAATCGCGGGCCAAAAACATTCAGTACTTC.

This rearrangement joins TRBV20-1 to TRBJ2-1, with D unresolved. The CDR3 has 11 amino acids. Germline V gives CDR1 DFQATT, CDR2 SNEGSKA (reference sequence). V was shortened by 5 bases and J by 3 bases, with 5 bases between the two germline ends. The CDR3 is CSASVYNEQFF. The CDR3 bases are TGCAGTGCTTCCGTCTACAATGAGCAGTTCTTC.

The gene calls are TRBV28 and TRBJ2-5; 10 bases are shared with TRBD2. The J call could be wrong; TRBJ2-7 is a better fit for the DNA end. Germline assignment: CDR1 MDHEN and CDR2 SYDVKM. CDR3 length: 14 residues. The CDR3 spells CASRSSGSSYEQYF. The CDR3 DNA follows: TGTGCCAGCAGGTCTAGCGGGAGCTCCTACGAGCAGTACTTC.

The chain joins TRBV10-3 to TRBJ2-7, with TRBD1 identical over 10 bases. J lost 3 bases, V lost 4 bases, and 21 bases had no gene match. Per germline, CDR1 ENHRY and CDR2 SYGVKD. CDR3 length equals 20 residues. Here the CDR3 reads CAISGTRVFGRDRGRYEQYF. The CDR3 coding sequence is TGTGCCATCAGTGGCACCCGTGTGTTTGGTCGGGACAGGGGTCGCTACGAGCAGTACTTC.

CDR3 in amino acids: CATLRQGAGEQFF. CDR3 nucleotides: TGTGCCACCCTCCGACAGGGGGCGGGGGAGCAGTTCTTC. The chain combines TRBV6-5 with TRBJ2-1; 10 bases agree with TRBD1. V lost 10 bases and J lost 10; bases outside the gene matches: 10. The CDR3 has 13 amino acids. The germline V gene encodes CDR1 MNHEY and CDR2 SVGAGI.

The CDR3 is CASDTGASGANVLTF. The CDR3 DNA reads TGCGCCAGCGACACAGGGGCCTCTGGGGCCAACGTCCTGACTTTC. The V and J genes are TRBV5-1 and TRBJ2-6; 7 bases line up with TRBD1. V trimming: 7 bases; J trimming: 0 bases; junction bases outside the gene matches: 4. The V gene's germline CDR1 is SGHRS and CDR2 YFSETQ. The CDR3 spans 15 residues.

The CDR3 bases are TGTGCCAGTAGTCCCTTCCGGGACAGAAATGAAAAACTGTTTTTT. Protein sequence: CASSPFRDRNEKLFF. This chain connects TRBV19 to TRBJ1-4; 7 bases line up with TRBD1. The CDR3 loop spans 15 amino acids. Germline assignment: CDR1 LNHDA and CDR2 SQIVND (reference sequence). V lost 5 bases and J lost 5; bases outside the gene matches: 8.

This clone was seen a few times. This sequence joins TRBV7-2 and TRBJ1-2; TRBD1 aligns across 8 bases. This CDR3 spans 15 amino acids. V lost 6 bases and J lost 0; bases outside the gene matches: 6. The germline V gene encodes CDR1 SGHTA and CDR2 FQGNSA. Here the CDR3 DNA reads TGTGCCAGCAGTCTGACAGGGGCCGCTAACTATGGCTACACCTTC. This translates into CASSLTGAANYGYTF.

This clone has more than one count but fewer than ten. J is TRBJ2-7 and V is TRBV7-9, with a weak D call TRBD2 (6 bases). V lost 6 bases, J lost 1 base, and 10 bases lay in between. The CDR3 extends over 13 amino acids. Germline values: CDR1 SEHNR, CDR2 FQNEAQ (reference sequence). The CDR3 reads CASSSSASYEQYF. DNA of the CDR3: TGTGCCAGCAGTTCTAGCGCATCCTACGAGCAGTACTTC.

The chain recombines TRBV7-2 with TRBJ2-7; 10 bases map to TRBD2. CDR1 SGHTA and CDR2 FQGNSA come from the germline V gene. Losses at the gene ends were 5 bases for V and 4 bases for J; bases not matched to a gene: 8. This CDR3 spans 15 amino acids. CDR3 loop: CASSHGLAGDYEQYV. The CDR3 nucleotides are TGTGCCAGCAGCCACGGGCTAGCGGGAGATTACGAGCAGTACGTC.

The J gene is TRBJ1-5, the V gene TRBV18, with a tentative D call TRBD1 (6 bases). The CDR3 consists of 15 residues. In germline, CDR1 is KGHSH, CDR2 LQKENI. Trimming took 1 base from V and 1 from J, leaving 8 bases between them. The CDR3 sequence: CASSPQGVSNQPQHF. In nucleotides, the CDR3 is TGTGCCAGCTCACCACAGGGGGTGAGCAATCAGCCCCAGCATTTT.

The gene calls are TRBV6-1 and TRBJ1-5; 7 nucleotides match TRBD1. The CDR3 is 16 residues long. Germline CDR1 and CDR2: MNHNS and SASEGT. V was pared by 0 bases and J by 4 bases, with 6 bases of the junction left unmatched. CDR3 amino acids: CASSEASNRGNQPQHF. The CDR3 DNA reads TGTGCCAGCAGTGAAGCGTCGAACAGGGGAAATCAGCCCCAGCATTTT.

This chain uses TRBV7-8 with TRBJ1-1; D perhaps matches TRBD1 (6 bases). CDR1 is SGHVS and CDR2 is FQNEAQ in the germline V gene. The CDR3 runs to 15 residues. Trimming shortened V by 5 bases and J by 1 base, and 14 bases separated the two germline ends. The CDR3 nucleotides are TGTGCCAGCAGCCATGGCGGACAGCCGAACACTGAAGCTTTCTTT. As protein: CASSHGGQPNTEAFF.

For the CDR3, the DNA is TGTGCCTGGAGTGCCGGGACATACGGCTACACCTTC. Protein: CAWSAGTYGYTF. The gene calls are TRBV30 and TRBJ1-2, with D possibly matching TRBD1 (6 bases). The germline gives CDR1 GTSNPN, CDR2 SVGIG (reference sequence). Trimming stripped 1 base from V and 8 bases from J, with 11 bases between. This CDR3 comprises 12 residues. The full variable domain, rest sourced from reference TRBV30 and TRBJ1-2, is SQTIHQWPATLVQPVGSPLSLECTVEGTSNPNLYWYRQAAGRGLQLLFYSVGIGQISSEVPQNLSASRPQDRQFILSSKKLLLSDSGFYLCAWSAGTYGYTFGSGTRLTVV.